This TCR beta chain was identified during a study of blood T cell repertoires in COVID-19. The overall study: Samples of COVID-19 (acute and convalescent) were obtained from the United States, Italy and Spain. PBMCs, B-cell-depleted T cells, or T cells provided the cDNA or gDNA that made up the material.

V lost 1 base and J 15 bases, leaving 10 bases between the germline ends. The germline V gene encodes CDR1 SGHAT and CDR2 FQNNGV. The CDR3 runs 11 residues. In the original processing: Estimated nucleated cell counts came from reference gene primer amplification. Only in-frame clones appear in the TCRdb table, and some are missing; sequencing was by immunoSEQ multiplex PCR. V, J and clone size were drawn from that table, and D and trimming were deduced from the DNA. The table lists 75,000 to 90,000 clones, around 86% of them singletons. Sequencing used peripheral blood. This chain links TRBV11-2 with TRBJ2-1, with D possibly TRBD1 on 5 matching bases. This receptor was obtained from an elderly man with active or convalescent COVID-19. This CDR3 is CASSLVGAAFF. In DNA, the CDR3 is TGTGCCAGCAGCTTAGTTGGGGCCGCGTTCTTC.